This entry features one T cell receptor beta chain sequence. The antigen is unknown. A far larger clone differs by one base, so this is likely a read error. Adult donors, all healthy and HIV-negative, had no recent acute infections or vaccinations. The CDR3 is made up of 17 amino acids. Germline CDR1 GTSNPN, CDR2 SVGIG (reference sequence). This sample is drawn from a study of shared clonotypes between healthy human individuals. Study-wide background: Two female and a few male donors aged 18 to 49 were enrolled. Findings of the study overall: Blood was the sole source, and tissue repertoires probably differ.

In the source study's methods: Junction-only sequences produced by ImmunoSEQ had no quality scores, so filtering differed. Sequenced by immunoSEQ multiplex PCR; TCRdb stores in-frame clones only, minus some. That table is the source of V, J and clone size, and D and trimming were worked out from the DNA. The table shows 450,000 to 500,000 clones, with approximately 84% occurring only once. This clonotype originated in a middle-aged woman in good health. Some clones in this sample may be carry-over from other donors' samples. Sequencing was carried out using PBMCs. The chain recombines TRBV30 with TRBJ1-3; D perhaps matches TRBD1 (5 bases). For the CDR3, the DNA is TGTGCCTGGGGTGTTAGGGGTCGGTATATCTCTGGAAACACCATATATTTT. Translation gives CAWGVRGRYISGNTIYF.